The entry that follows covers one T cell receptor (beta chain) sequence. Its antigen remains unidentified. The length of the CDR3 is 15 residues. With 1 base removed from V and 1 base from J, the gap between germline ends came to 10 bases. Germline values: CDR1 LNHNV, CDR2 YYDKDF (reference sequence). PCR was performed a second time for 7 to 11 cycles using a sample-barcoded 5' primer and a J-beta primer mix. TCRdb independently ran MiXCR on the 5' RACE reads; one entry per CDR3 protein. Among about 640,000 distinct CDR3 sequences listed, 58% were seen once. The sample is drawn from a study of blood T cells in healthy people across ages. Study-wide results and caveats: Both naive CD4+ cell counts and diversity were greater in long-lived donors than in aged donors.

This TCR derives from a man in his sixties in good health. The rearrangement links TRBV15 to TRBJ2-5, with D possibly called TRBD1 or TRBD2 (5 bases each). Sequences were obtained from blood. DNA of the CDR3: TGTGCCACCAGCAGAGCAAGAGGGGCCCAAGAGACCCAGTACTTC. Amino acid sequence: CATSRARGAQETQYF. The variable domain in full, with the rest retrieved from reference TRBV15 and TRBJ2-5, is DAMVIQNPRYQVTQFGKPVTLSCSQTLNHNVMYWYQQKSSQAPKLLFHYYDKDFNNEADTPDNFQSRRPNTSFCFLDIRSPGLGDTAMYLCATSRARGAQETQYFGPGTRLLVL.